The rows below give T cell receptor beta chains drawn from one sample of a study of T-cell memory formation after mild COVID-19. MiXCR, run by TCRdb on the 5' RACE reads, gives a single entry per CDR3 protein. This table has about 470,000 distinct CDR3 sequences, 20% to 25% appearing once. Sequenced input: PBMCs or a T cell subset sorted from them (not recorded which). The receptors shown here come from an adult woman who had mild COVID-19 (a few samples of this study predate the infection). Cell type and time point are not known. Both conserved end residues are part of each CDR3. D genes are given only for firm matches. Clone size, where shown, is once, few, many, or a class for clones that have expanded.

TRBJ2-7,few,15,TRBV29-1,TRBD1,TGCAGCGTGAGGGCTGCGGGAACAGGGGGCTACGAGCAGTACTTC,CSVRAAGTGGYEQYF
TRBJ1-5,few,13,TRBV30,.,TGTGCCTCCGGGGTCGGAGGAAATCAGCCCCAGCATTTT,CASGVGGNQPQHF
TRBJ2-2,many,15,TRBV5-6,.,TGTGCCAGCAGCTTGTTCGACACCCTGACCGGGGAGCTGTTTTTT,CASSLFDTLTGELFF
TRBJ2-1,few,16,TRBV7-2,TRBD2,TGTGCCAGCAGCACAACCGGGACTAGGGGCAACAATGAGCAGTTCTTC,CASSTTGTRGNNEQFF
TRBJ2-1,few,14,TRBV6-5,TRBD2,TGTGCCAGCATTCAGCGGGAGGGATACAATGAGCAGTTCTTC,CASIQREGYNEQFF
TRBJ2-6,.,18,TRBV5-6,.,TGTGCCAGCAGCTTGGGGTCAGCAAGACCCTCTGGGGCCAACGTCCTGACTTTC,CASSLGSARPSGANVLTF
TRBJ2-1,few,15,TRBV11-2,.,TGTGCCAGCAGCTTAGTAGTGGTGTCCTACAATGAGCAGTTCTTC,CASSLVVVSYNEQFF
TRBJ2-7,.,14,TRBV6-5,TRBD1,TGTGCCAGCAGGACCGGACAGGGGGCTTACGAGCAGTACTTC,CASRTGQGAYEQYF
TRBJ2-7,.,13,TRBV6-1,.,TGTGCCAGCAGTGGATTTGGGGCCTACGAGCAGTACTTC,CASSGFGAYEQYF
TRBJ2-7,few,13,TRBV27,.,TGTGCCAGCAGTCTCAACCCCTTCTACGAGCAGTACTTC,CASSLNPFYEQYF
TRBJ1-1,.,13,TRBV5-6,.,TGTGCCAGCAGCTTGGCCAGGGTGGTACAAGCTTTCTTT,CASSLARVVQAFF
TRBJ2-3,.,16,TRBV5-1,.,TGCGCCAGCAGCTCTTCGGGGGTCATGAGCACAGATACGCAGTATTTT,CASSSSGVMSTDTQYF
TRBJ2-5,.,14,TRBV5-1,TRBD1,TGCGCCAGCAGTACGGGACAGGGGGTTGAGACCCAGTACTTC,CASSTGQGVETQYF
TRBJ2-3,few,15,TRBV5-4,TRBD2,TGTGCCAGCAGCTCCCTGGGGGGGTACACAGATACGCAGTATTTT,CASSSLGGYTDTQYF
TRBJ2-5,few,16,TRBV7-2,.,TGTGCCAGCAGCTTAGCTTCAGGGAAGGGGCAAGAGACCCAGTACTTC,CASSLASGKGQETQYF
TRBJ1-3,.,14,TRBV12-3/TRBV12-4,.,TGTGCCAGCAGTTGGGTCAGCTCTGGAAACACCATATATTTT,CASSWVSSGNTIYF